The 20 T cell receptor beta chains presented below share a single source sample, sequenced in a study of blood T cell repertoires in COVID-19. Sequencing used immunoSEQ multiplex PCR; TCRdb keeps in-frame clones, though not all of them. The sample consists of some 130,000 clones, roughly 83% of them appearing once. Material: peripheral blood. Receptors originate from a woman aged 25 to 39 who had recovered from COVID-19.

The chain links TRBV29-1 to TRBJ1-1, with TRBD1 identical over 9 bases. Germline loops: CDR1 SQVTM, CDR2 ANQGSEA. The CDR3 has 13 amino acids. Trimming removed 6 bases from V and 3 bases from J; junction bases left unmatched: 5. The CDR3, as DNA: TGCAGCGTCAGACAGGGGGAGTACACTGAAGCTTTCTTT. As protein: CSVRQGEYTEAFF. The full variable domain, in which reference TRBV29-1 and TRBJ1-1 provide the parts outside the CDR3, is SAVISQKPSRDICQRGTSLTIQCQVDSQVTMMFWYRQQPGQSLTLIATANQGSEATYESGFVIDKFPISRPNLTFSTLTVSNMSPEDSSIYLCSVRQGEYTEAFFGQGTRLTVV.

The gene calls are TRBV12-3 or TRBV12-4 and TRBJ1-5; D is undetermined. Between the trimmed V and J ends, which lost 1 base and 3 bases, there was a span of 4 bases. The CDR3 is 13 amino acids. CDR3 nucleotide sequence: TGTGCCAGCAGTTTAGACAACAATCAGCCCCAGCATTTT. This gives the protein CASSLDNNQPQHF.

The V and J genes are TRBV3-1 (or the pseudogene TRBV3-2) and TRBJ2-5; possibly TRBD2 for D (6 bases). Per the germline V gene, CDR1 is LGHDT and CDR2 is YNNKEL (reference sequence). The CDR3 has 14 residues. V lost 1 base to trimming and J lost 2 bases, with 8 bases between them. The CDR3 sequence: CASSQASGQETQYF. CDR3 nucleotides: TGTGCCAGCAGCCAAGCAAGCGGGCAAGAGACCCAGTACTTC.

The chain joins TRBV30 to TRBJ2-7; TRBD2 aligns across 7 bases. The CDR3 has 14 residues. V dropped 0 bases and J dropped 3; count of bases not matched to a gene: 5. Germline CDR1 GTSNPN, CDR2 SVGIG (reference sequence). The CDR3 nucleotides read TGTGCCTGGAGTGTCGGGGGGAAGGACTACGAGCAGTACTTC. Its translation: CAWSVGGKDYEQYF.

This clone was detected a few times. J is TRBJ1-4 and V is TRBV10-3, with 7 bases identical to TRBD1. Germline lookup yields CDR1 ENHRY and CDR2 SYGVKD. The CDR3 is 15 residues long. After removal of 7 bases from V and 7 bases from J, the junction contained 12 bases not matched to a gene. CDR3 coding DNA: TGTGCCATCAAAGGGACCGACAGGGCTGGTGAAAAACTGTTTTTT. Its translation is CAIKGTDRAGEKLFF.

The chain has TRBV5-1 and TRBJ1-1; D call uncertain. CDR1 and CDR2 from the germline V gene are SGHRS and YFSETQ. The CDR3 loop spans 15 amino acids. Trimming removed 3 bases at V and 0 bases at J, with 12 bases between. CDR3 in DNA: TGCGCCAGCAGCTCTCCGGGAGGAGTGAACACTGAAGCTTTCTTT. It yields the protein CASSSPGGVNTEAFF.

This clone was counted only a few times. J is TRBJ2-3 and V is TRBV30; tentatively, D is TRBD2 (6 bases). This CDR3 is 14 amino acids long. Deletions cut 2 bases from V and 2 bases from J, with 11 bases between. Germline CDR1 reads GTSNPN; CDR2 reads SVGIG (reference sequence). The CDR3, as DNA: TGTGCCTGGAGTCGGGAGAGCCACACAGATACGCAGTATTTT. This encodes CAWSRESHTDTQYF.

J is TRBJ2-1 and V is TRBV5-1; 10 bases line up with TRBD2. This CDR3 contains 17 residues. The J segment lost 4 bases and the V segment lost 0 bases, leaving 7 bases of the junction unmatched. Germline V gene lookup returns CDR1 SGHRS and CDR2 YFSETQ. DNA of the CDR3: TGCGCCAGCAGCTTGGATTCTCTAGCGGGGGATTACAATGAGCAGTTCTTC. Protein sequence: CASSLDSLAGDYNEQFF. Full variable domain (remainder filled in from reference TRBV5-1 and TRBJ2-1): KAGVTQTPRYLIKTRGQQVTLSCSPISGHRSVSWYQQTPGQGLQFLFEYFSETQRNKGNFPGRFSGRQFSNSRSEMNVSTLELGDSALYLCASSLDSLAGDYNEQFFGPGTRLTVL.

This clone has a single count. This chain joins TRBV24-1 and TRBJ2-3, with 7 bases aligning to TRBD2. Germline lookup yields CDR1 KGHDR and CDR2 SFDVKD. The CDR3 totals 13 residues. After removal of 2 bases from V and 6 bases from J, the junction contained 1 base not matched to a gene. The DNA of the CDR3 is TGTGCCACCAGTGATTCGACTAGCGATACGCAGTATTTT. The encoded protein is CATSDSTSDTQYF.

The chain joins TRBV7-2 to TRBJ2-5, with D possibly TRBD2 on 6 matching bases. The CDR3 extends over 16 amino acids. CDR1 and CDR2 (germline): SGHTA, FQGNSA. V lost 1 base and J lost 2, with 14 bases in between. CDR3 coding DNA: TGTGCCAGCAGCTTAGTGGGGGGAACAGAGCAAGAGACCCAGTACTTC. Protein sequence: CASSLVGGTEQETQYF.

The chain carries TRBV30 and TRBJ2-6; possibly TRBD2 for D (5 bases). Trimming took 3 bases from V and 0 from J, leaving 15 bases between them. CDR1 and CDR2 (germline): GTSNPN, SVGIG (reference sequence). The CDR3 runs to 17 residues. The CDR3, as DNA: TGTGCCTGGAGCACTAGAACGAAGGGCTCTGGGGCCAACGTCCTGACTTTC. This translates into CAWSTRTKGSGANVLTF.

This clone appeared a single time. This chain connects TRBV5-1 to TRBJ2-2; D is possibly TRBD2 (5 bases). This CDR3 has 14 amino acids. V shed 0 bases and J shed 4 bases, with 7 bases lying between them. Germline V lookup: CDR1 SGHRS, CDR2 YFSETQ. Here the CDR3 DNA reads TGCGCCAGCAGCTTGGAGCGGCTCACCGGGGAGCTGTTTTTT. This codes for CASSLERLTGELFF.

On this clone itself: A junction boundary mismatches the germline segment, possibly from a read error. The chain is built from TRBV5-1 and TRBJ1-1; a possible D gene is TRBD1 (5 bases). Germline V gene sequence: CDR1 SGHRS, CDR2 YFSETQ. This CDR3 comprises 15 residues. The chain's CDR3 is CASSLTGAMNTAAFF. The CDR3 DNA is TGCGCCAGCAGCTTAACAGGAGCTATGAACACTGCAGCTTTCTTT.

This chain links TRBV6-7 with TRBJ1-1, with 8 bases aligning to TRBD1. TRBV6-7 is treated as an ORF (open reading frame) with a function not yet certain. The CDR3 consists of 18 residues. The V and J ends lost 6 bases and 0 bases, in that order; junction bases with no gene match: 15. CDR3 nucleotides: TGTGCCAGCAGGGTCCAGGGGGCAGGGGAAGGACTGAACACTGAAGCTTTCTTT. It is translated as CASRVQGAGEGLNTEAFF.

The rearrangement links TRBV2 to TRBJ1-2, with unresolved D. Trimming cost V 4 bases and J 7 bases, with 13 bases left between them. The CDR3 contains 13 residues. In germline, CDR1 is SNHLY, CDR2 FYNNEI. CDR3 nucleotide sequence: TGTGCCAGCAGTGTCACAGATATGGGTGGCTACACCTTC. Amino acid sequence: CASSVTDMGGYTF.

This clone occurred a few times. The rearrangement links TRBV30 to TRBJ2-7; 10 bases match TRBD2. Germline lookup yields CDR1 GTSNPN and CDR2 SVGIG (reference sequence). Trimming cost V 4 bases and J 0 bases; bases outside gene matches: 9. This CDR3 spans 16 amino acids. The CDR3 DNA reads TGTGCCTGGACTAGCGGGGGCCTTCTTAGCTCCTACGAGCAGTACTTC. Its protein product is CAWTSGGLLSSYEQYF.

The chain combines TRBV19 with TRBJ2-3, with D possibly being TRBD2 (6 bases). Germline CDR1 LNHDA, CDR2 SQIVND (reference sequence). CDR3 length equals 15 residues. Trimming removed 3 bases from V and 3 bases from J, with 13 bases in between. The chain's CDR3 is CASSIRGSGTDTQYF. DNA of the CDR3: TGTGCCAGTAGTATCCGGGGGTCGGGGACAGATACGCAGTATTTT.

V gene TRBV5-8 combines with J gene TRBJ1-2; D is possibly TRBD1 (6 bases). Trimming removed 2 bases from V and 2 bases from J, with 13 bases in between. CDR1 SGHTS and CDR2 YDEGEE come from the germline V gene. The CDR3 is 15 residues long. The CDR3 DNA follows: TGTGCCAGCAGCTTCACCCAGGGGCCCAACTATGGCTACACCTTC. It specifies CASSFTQGPNYGYTF.

This chain links TRBV25-1 with TRBJ1-2; a possible D gene is TRBD1 (6 bases). Germline lookup yields CDR1 MGHDK and CDR2 SYGVNS. The length of the CDR3 is 14 residues. V dropped 7 bases and J dropped 7 bases, with 19 bases sitting between them. The CDR3 DNA reads as TGTGCCAGCACTCCGACAGGAGGATCGGGTGGCTACACCTTC. Amino acid sequence: CASTPTGGSGGYTF.

This chain uses TRBV3-1 (or the pseudogene TRBV3-2) with TRBJ2-7, with 7 bases identical to TRBD1. The CDR3 contains 14 residues. CDR1 is LGHDT and CDR2 is YNNKEL in the germline V gene (reference sequence). J was trimmed by 3 bases and V by 8 bases; bases with no gene match: 10. Here the CDR3 reads CASGDRDSFYEQYF. DNA of the CDR3: TGTGCCAGCGGAGACCGGGACAGCTTCTACGAGCAGTACTTC.